The rows below give T cell receptor beta chains drawn from one sample of a study of OX40 agonist ivuxolimab in advanced cancers. Data came from immunoSEQ multiplex PCR; TCRdb stores just in-frame clones and leaves some out. Among over 50,000 clones listed, approximately 90% were seen once. Sequenced here: CD4+ or CD8+ T cells sorted from blood, sampled in a trial of the OX40 agonist ivuxolimab. The receptors here all came from an adult with an advanced solid tumor such as melanoma, head and neck, liver or kidney cancer. The CDR3 runs from the conserved cysteine through the conserved F or W. The D gene is left open where the match is weak. Size tells how often a clone was seen (once, few, many) or the class of an expanded clone, and some rows leave it out.

J,size,V,D,CDR3,DNA
TRBJ1-3,-,TRBV2,TRBD1,CATRQGHSGNTIYF,TGTGCCACTAGACAGGGACACTCTGGAAACACCATATATTTT
TRBJ1-4,-,TRBV7-9,-,CASSPLDNEKLFF,TGTGCCAGCTCCCCTTTGGATAATGAAAAACTGTTTTTT
TRBJ2-5,once,TRBV6-1,TRBD2,CASGVLGGVGETQYF,TGTGCCAGCGGGGTACTCGGGGGGGTCGGAGAGACCCAGTACTTC
TRBJ2-6,once,TRBV28,-,CASSSGSSGANVLTF,TGTGCCAGCAGTTCCGGGAGCTCTGGGGCCAACGTCCTGACTTTC
TRBJ2-5,-,TRBV6-5,-,CASSYSGETQYF,TGTGCCAGCAGTTACTCGGGAGAGACCCAGTACTTC
TRBJ2-7,-,TRBV6-4,-,CASASYEQYF,TGTGCCAGCGCCAGTTACGAGCAGTACTTC
TRBJ2-1,-,TRBV9,-,CASSVEGADYNEQFF,TGTGCCAGCAGCGTAGAAGGGGCGGACTACAATGAGCAGTTCTTC
TRBJ2-2,-,TRBV5-5,-,CASSLVVGANTGELFF,TGTGCCAGCAGCTTGGTAGTAGGGGCGAACACCGGGGAGCTGTTTTTT
TRBJ1-5,-,TRBV19,-,CASSPGGGNQPQHF,TGTGCCAGTAGTCCGGGGGGAGGGAATCAGCCCCAGCATTTT
TRBJ2-3,-,TRBV5-4,-,CASSLRATTDTQYF,TGTGCCAGCAGCTTGAGAGCGACCACAGATACGCAGTATTTT
TRBJ2-7,-,TRBV5-1,-,CASSLGLTYEQYF,TGCGCCAGCAGCTTGGGGCTGACCTACGAGCAGTACTTC
TRBJ1-1,-,TRBV7-2,-,CASSLFKNTEAFF,TGTGCCAGCAGCTTATTCAAGAACACTGAAGCTTTCTTT
TRBJ2-7,-,TRBV5-1,TRBD1,CASSSTGDEQYF,TGCGCCAGCAGCTCAACAGGGGACGAGCAGTACTTC
TRBJ1-4,-,TRBV28,-,CASAVAEKLFF,TGTGCCAGCGCTGTCGCCGAAAAACTGTTTTTT
TRBJ2-7,-,TRBV6-6,TRBD2,CASSGTGTSGSYEQYF,TGTGCCAGCAGTGGAACCGGGACTAGCGGGAGTTACGAGCAGTACTTC
TRBJ2-5,-,TRBV5-6,-,CASSRDSETQYF,TGTGCCAGCAGCCGGGACTCGGAGACCCAGTACTTC
TRBJ1-4,-,TRBV4-2,-,CASSQGDRERKLFF,TGTGCCAGCAGCCAGGGGGACCGAGAAAGGAAACTGTTTTTT
TRBJ2-1,-,TRBV4-2,-,CASSQVQGRDEQFF,TGTGCCAGCAGCCAAGTGCAGGGTAGGGATGAGCAGTTCTTC
TRBJ2-5,-,TRBV5-1,TRBD2,CASSLDRLAGETQYF,TGCGCCAGCAGCTTGGACAGACTAGCCGGGGAGACCCAGTACTTC
TRBJ1-1,-,TRBV29-1,-,CSVRTGGTEAFF,TGCAGCGTTCGTACAGGTGGCACTGAAGCTTTCTTT
TRBJ2-5,-,TRBV30,TRBD1,CAWTNGAGGQETQYF,TGTGCCTGGACCAACGGGGCAGGGGGCCAAGAGACCCAGTACTTC
TRBJ2-7,once,TRBV5-4,TRBD2,CASSLGLAGEQYF,TGTGCCAGCAGCTTGGGTCTAGCGGGAGAGCAGTACTTC
TRBJ2-7,-,TRBV10-1,-,CASSEGGAPGEQYF,TGCGCCAGCAGTGAGGGGGGCGCCCCCGGCGAGCAGTACTTC
TRBJ1-2,-,TRBV7-2,-,CASSLDRVVGYTF,TGTGCCAGCAGCCTAGACAGAGTCGTAGGCTACACCTTC
TRBJ1-4,-,TRBV28,-,CASSLGRIKLFF,TGTGCCAGCAGTTTGGGGCGGATAAAACTGTTTTTT
TRBJ2-7,-,TRBV2,-,CASSDRSYEQYF,TGTGCCAGCAGCGACAGATCCTACGAGCAGTACTTC
TRBJ2-2,-,TRBV7-3,TRBD1,CASSLTPQGALTGELFF,TGTGCCAGCAGCTTAACGCCCCAGGGGGCCCTGACCGGGGAGCTGTTTTTT
TRBJ1-5,-,TRBV29-1,-,CSVESDQPQHF,TGCAGCGTTGAGTCCGATCAGCCCCAGCATTTT